One and the same sample provided the 28 T cell receptor beta chains below, sequenced in a study of cytomegalovirus exposure and HLA in healthy donors. It was with 60 Vbeta and 13 Jbeta primers that the PCR ran. This table comes from immunoSEQ multiplex PCR, and its TCRdb copy is limited to in-frame clones, with some not included. This sample has 130,000 to 150,000 clones, with roughly 74% found just once. The sample comprised PBMCs. These receptors originate from a woman aged 18 to 35 in good health and CMV-seropositive.

This clone occurred once. The V and J genes are TRBV25-1 and TRBJ2-5, with 8 bases lining up with TRBD1. CDR3 length: 13 residues. V lost 6 bases, J lost 5 bases, and 5 bases stayed unmatched. CDR1 is MGHDK and CDR2 is SYGVNS in the germline V gene. CDR3 DNA: TGTGCCAGCAGCCCGACAGGGGTGGAGACCCAGTACTTC. Encoded protein: CASSPTGVETQYF.

The chain recombines TRBV6-1 with TRBJ2-3, with 9 bases aligning to TRBD2. V lost 3 bases and J lost 4; bases outside the gene matches: 5. The CDR3 totals 15 residues. Germline CDR1 and CDR2: MNHNS and SASEGT. CDR3: CASSEGAGGPDTQYF. The CDR3, as DNA: TGTGCCAGCAGTGAGGGAGCGGGGGGCCCAGATACGCAGTATTTT.

This clone has only a few counts. The V and J genes are TRBV7-8 and TRBJ2-7; possibly TRBD2 for D (5 bases). The CDR3 extends over 15 amino acids. CDR1 and CDR2 (germline): SGHVS, FQNEAQ. The germline V and J ends were trimmed by 2 bases and 7 bases, with 18 bases remaining between them. The DNA of the CDR3 is TGTGCCAGCAGCTTAAGGACCACAGCGTCGGGGGAGCAGTACTTC. Protein: CASSLRTTASGEQYF.

This chain connects TRBV10-2 to TRBJ2-3, with 8 bases lining up with TRBD2. Per germline, CDR1 WSHSY and CDR2 SAAADI. V shed 4 bases, J shed 2 bases, and the junction held 8 bases outside the gene matches. The CDR3 totals 16 residues. For the CDR3, the DNA is TGCGCCAGCAGTGGGCAACTAGCGGCTAACACAGATACGCAGTATTTT. Translated: CASSGQLAANTDTQYF.

The rearrangement links TRBV28 to TRBJ1-2; a possible D gene is TRBD1 (5 bases). The CDR3 contains 13 residues. Trimming left V 7 bases short and J 2 bases short, with 11 bases between. Germline V gene data show CDR1 as MDHEN and CDR2 as SYDVKM. The CDR3 reads CASTIAGNYGYTF. The DNA for the CDR3 is TGTGCCAGCACTATAGCAGGGAACTATGGCTACACCTTC.

V gene TRBV9 combines with J gene TRBJ1-2, with 7 bases fitting TRBD1. CDR1 and CDR2 from the germline V gene are SGDLS and YYNGEE. The CDR3 loop spans 14 amino acids. After removal of 3 bases from V and 5 bases from J, the junction contained 7 bases not matched to a gene. CDR3 nucleotide sequence: TGTGCCAGCAGCGCTGGACAGGTACCGTATGGCTACACCTTC. It specifies CASSAGQVPYGYTF.

The gene calls are TRBV6-1 and TRBJ1-2; D is ambiguous. CDR1 is MNHNS and CDR2 is SASEGT in the germline V gene. V was pared by 5 bases and J by 2 bases, with 3 bases between. The CDR3 contains 11 residues. CDR3 in amino acids: CASSRNYGYTF. CDR3 bases: TGTGCCAGCAGTCGGAACTATGGCTACACCTTC.

This clone has only one observation. The V and J genes are TRBV19 and TRBJ2-5, with D perhaps matching TRBD2 (6 bases). From germline, CDR1 is LNHDA and CDR2 SQIVND (reference sequence). V gave up 4 bases and J gave up 5 bases, with 17 bases separating them. The CDR3 contains 15 residues. The CDR3 region has the DNA TGTGCCAGTAGTAGTACCGGGACTGGGTCGGAGACCCAGTACTTC. As protein: CASSSTGTGSETQYF.

In this sample, this clone turned up a few times. The chain uses TRBV18 and TRBJ2-3; TRBD2 matches 8 bases. V dropped 0 bases and J dropped 1; count of bases not matched to a gene: 9. Germline CDR1 is KGHSH and CDR2 is LQKENI. This CDR3 has 18 residues. The CDR3 protein is CASSPPGLASWGTDTQYF. The CDR3 DNA reads as TGTGCCAGCTCACCACCAGGACTAGCCTCATGGGGCACAGATACGCAGTATTTT.

The chain links TRBV7-2 to TRBJ1-1; D remains unclear. The ends were cut back, 3 bases at V and 0 bases at J, with 5 bases in the middle. This CDR3 has 13 residues. Germline lookup yields CDR1 SGHTA and CDR2 FQGNSA. DNA for the CDR3: TGTGCCAGCAGCTTTTGGCTGAACACTGAAGCTTTCTTT. It codes for CASSFWLNTEAFF. Together with reference TRBV7-2 and TRBJ1-1, the CDR3 gives the full variable domain: GAGVSQSPSNKVTEKGKDVELRCDPISGHTALYWYRQSLGQGLEFLIYFQGNSAPDKSGLPSDRFSAERTGGSVSTLTIQRTQQEDSAVYLCASSFWLNTEAFFGQGTRLTVV.

Comments on this clone: The junction and the germline gene differ at one end; a read error may be behind it. V and J are TRBV7-9 and TRBJ2-7, with D unclear. Germline values: CDR1 SEHNR, CDR2 FQNEAQ (reference sequence). The CDR3 extends over 14 amino acids. CDR3 nucleotides: TGTTCCAGCAACCCTCTCGGGTCGACCTACGAGCAGTACTTC. Residues: CSSNPLGSTYEQYF.

The chain employs TRBV25-1 and TRBJ2-1, with D possibly matching TRBD1 (6 bases). CDR1 is MGHDK and CDR2 is SYGVNS in the germline V gene. CDR3 length: 12 residues. Deletions cut 4 bases from V and 6 bases from J, with 7 bases between. CDR3 in DNA: TGTGCCAGCAGTGCAGGGGTCAATGAGCAGTTCTTC. As protein: CASSAGVNEQFF.

The chain is built from TRBV5-8 and TRBJ2-1; D unresolved. V was clipped by 0 bases and J by 1 base, with 8 bases between them. CDR3 size: 15 residues. The germline gives CDR1 SGHTS, CDR2 YDEGEE. The CDR3 DNA reads as TGTGCCAGCAGCTTGGCGGCAGGATCCTACAATGAGCAGTTCTTC. It translates to CASSLAAGSYNEQFF.

The chain joins TRBV5-6 to TRBJ2-7; D is possibly TRBD1 (6 bases). V was trimmed by 9 bases and J by 7 bases, leaving 20 bases between them. Germline CDR1 and CDR2: SGHDT and YYEEEE. The CDR3 totals 13 residues. The CDR3 sequence is CATHQGRGGEQYF. In DNA form, the CDR3 reads TGTGCCACCCACCAGGGCAGGGGTGGAGAGCAGTACTTC.

The V and J genes are TRBV5-1 and TRBJ1-2; D might be TRBD1 (5 bases). Trimming left V 0 bases short and J 0 bases short, with 9 bases between. CDR3 length: 15 residues. Per germline, CDR1 SGHRS and CDR2 YFSETQ. The CDR3 region is CASSLGRGANYGYTF. CDR3 in DNA: TGCGCCAGCAGCTTGGGGAGGGGAGCTAACTATGGCTACACCTTC.

The V gene is TRBV7-2, the J gene TRBJ1-5; a possible D gene is TRBD1 (5 bases). V lost 1 base to trimming and J lost 3 bases, with 10 bases between them. Per germline, CDR1 SGHTA and CDR2 FQGNSA. The CDR3 length is 15 residues. CDR3: CASSLGQGNNQPQHF. CDR3 DNA: TGTGCCAGCAGCTTAGGGCAGGGAAACAATCAGCCCCAGCATTTT.

The chain joins TRBV4-1 to TRBJ1-1; 7 bases are a match to TRBD1. Germline V lookup: CDR1 MGHRA, CDR2 YSYEKL. CDR3 length equals 15 residues. The J segment lost 4 bases and the V segment lost 2 bases, leaving 7 bases of the junction unmatched. This chain's CDR3 is CASSQPYDRATEAFF. The CDR3 DNA reads TGCGCCAGCAGCCAACCCTACGACAGGGCCACTGAAGCTTTCTTT.

The chain couples TRBV6-5 to TRBJ2-3, with a possible D match to TRBD1 (6 bases). Germline loops: CDR1 MNHEY, CDR2 SVGAGI. The CDR3 spans 14 residues. V dropped 6 bases and J dropped 0 bases, with 10 bases sitting between them. The CDR3 spells CASSTGLSTDTQYF. CDR3 nucleotide sequence: TGTGCCAGCAGCACAGGGTTGAGCACAGATACGCAGTATTTT.

The chain combines TRBV11-2 with TRBJ2-6; D might be TRBD1 (6 bases). The CDR3 runs 15 residues. Germline V CDR1 and CDR2: SGHAT, FQNNGV. V lost 2 bases and J 3 bases, leaving 8 bases between the germline ends. CDR3 nucleotide sequence: TGTGCCAGCAGCTTATGGGGGCGTGGGGCCAACGTCCTGACTTTC. Its protein product is CASSLWGRGANVLTF.

The chain combines TRBV7-2 with TRBJ1-5; possibly TRBD1 for D (5 bases). Germline V CDR1 and CDR2: SGHTA, FQGNSA. V was shortened by 5 bases and J by 4 bases, with 12 bases between the two germline ends. The CDR3 sequence is 14 residues long. The CDR3, as DNA: TGTGCCAGCAGCCCCGGGGGGGGAAATCAGCCCCAGCATTTT. Translated: CASSPGGGNQPQHF. Drawing the rest from reference TRBV7-2 and TRBJ1-5, the complete variable domain is GAGVSQSPSNKVTEKGKDVELRCDPISGHTALYWYRQSLGQGLEFLIYFQGNSAPDKSGLPSDRFSAERTGGSVSTLTIQRTQQEDSAVYLCASSPGGGNQPQHFGDGTRLSIL.

This chain uses TRBV6-1 with TRBJ2-7; 8 positions agree with TRBD1. J gave up 2 bases and V 6 bases, and 9 bases lay outside the gene matches. The CDR3 totals 15 residues. The germline gives CDR1 MNHNS, CDR2 SASEGT. The CDR3 DNA sequence: TGTGCCAGCAGATCACGACAGGGGCCCCCCTACGAGCAGTACTTC. Translated: CASRSRQGPPYEQYF.

The genes are TRBV6-5 and TRBJ1-6; maybe TRBD1 (5 bases). V was clipped by 8 bases and J by 2 bases, with 10 bases between them. Germline CDR1 MNHEY, CDR2 SVGAGI. CDR3 length: 14 amino acids. In DNA, the CDR3 is TGTGCCAGCCGGGGCGGGGCCTATAATTCACCCCTCCACTTT. Its protein is CASRGGAYNSPLHF.

V is TRBV28 and J is TRBJ1-2; D is possibly TRBD1 (5 bases). The CDR3 runs 12 residues. Germline-derived CDR1 and CDR2 are MDHEN and SYDVKM. V gave up 2 bases and J gave up 5 bases, with 6 bases separating them. The CDR3 DNA is TGTGCCAGCAGTTTAAAGGGGTATGGCTACACCTTC. Its translation: CASSLKGYGYTF.

The chain is built from TRBV7-8 and TRBJ2-3; 7 bases match TRBD2. The V gene end was trimmed by 5 bases and the J gene end by 3 bases; junction bases not matched to a gene: 11. Germline CDR1 and CDR2: SGHVS and FQNEAQ. The CDR3 is 16 amino acids. The CDR3 DNA is TGTGCCAGCAGCCCTAAACCGGGACTAAGGACAGATACGCAGTATTTT. The encoded protein is CASSPKPGLRTDTQYF.

J is TRBJ1-5 and V is TRBV6-5; 8 bases map to TRBD1. From germline, CDR1 is MNHEY and CDR2 SVGAGI. J was trimmed by 2 bases and V by 0 bases; bases with no gene match: 0. The CDR3 contains 15 residues. The CDR3 region has the DNA TGTGCCAGCAGTTACTCGACAGGGGGCAATCAGCCCCAGCATTTT. It encodes CASSYSTGGNQPQHF.

This sequence joins TRBV5-6 and TRBJ2-3; D might be TRBD2 (5 bases). Trimming removed 0 bases from V and 4 bases from J, with 9 bases in between. Germline V gene data show CDR1 as SGHDT and CDR2 as YYEEEE. The CDR3 contains 14 residues. The CDR3 protein is CASSLVGVADTQYF. CDR3 DNA sequence: TGTGCCAGCAGCTTGGTCGGGGTGGCAGATACGCAGTATTTT.

This chain connects TRBV5-1 to TRBJ2-3; 11 nucleotides line up with TRBD2. CDR1 and CDR2 (germline): SGHRS, YFSETQ. Losses at the gene ends were 3 bases for V and 3 bases for J; bases not matched to a gene: 9. The CDR3 has 17 amino acids. The CDR3 DNA reads as TGCGCCAGCAGCTCGCGCCCTTCTAGCGGGGGGACAGATACGCAGTATTTT. As protein: CASSSRPSSGGTDTQYF.

The table lists this clone with a few counts. J is TRBJ1-1 and V is TRBV6-5; D is possibly TRBD1 (5 bases). V shed 4 bases and J shed 4 bases, with 13 bases lying between them. Germline lookup yields CDR1 MNHEY and CDR2 SVGAGI. The CDR3 covers 14 residues. The CDR3 reads CASSLREGTTEAFF. In DNA form, the CDR3 reads TGTGCCAGCAGTTTACGGGAGGGGACCACTGAAGCTTTCTTT.